A single sample gave rise to the 27 T cell receptor beta chains below, sequenced in a study of T cell repertoires in cytomegalovirus infection. Via MiXCR, TCRdb re-called the reads, giving one row per CDR3 protein. Seen here are a few hundred thousand distinct CDR3 sequences, 25% to 35% observed once, and the top ten hold about a sixth. Their cognate antigens are unknown. The sequencing used cultured PBMCs, collected from culture after CMV antigen stimulation. The receptors come from a human donor in good health (CMV status not recorded). Some clones in this sample may be carry-over from other donors' samples.

This clonotype was recorded at least ten times. V and J are TRBV7-4 and TRBJ1-2; no clear D. V was clipped by 1 base and J by 8 bases, with 23 bases between them. Germline V gene sequence: CDR1 SGHVT, CDR2 SQSDAQ. The CDR3 spans 17 residues. The CDR3 here is CASSLELEDGLPRGYTF. CDR3 bases: TGTGCCAGCAGCTTAGAGCTGGAGGACGGACTCCCCAGAGGCTACACCTTC.

The gene calls are TRBV12-3 or TRBV12-4 and TRBJ1-2; D unresolved. The CDR3 has 15 amino acids. Trimming shortened V by 0 bases and J by 2 bases, and 10 bases separated the two germline ends. The CDR3 reads CASSLALRGNYGYTF. CDR3 coding DNA: TGTGCCAGCAGTTTAGCGCTGAGAGGAAACTATGGCTACACCTTC.

In DNA form, the CDR3 reads TGTGCCAGCAGTTCATCCCTAGCGGGATTATACGAGCAGTACGTC. It codes for CASSSSLAGLYEQYV. V gene TRBV6-2 or TRBV6-3 combines with J gene TRBJ2-7, with TRBD2 matching over 9 bases. The CDR3 covers 15 residues. With 4 bases clipped from V and 4 bases from J, the junction kept 8 bases outside the gene matches. The V gene's germline CDR1 is MNHEY and CDR2 SVGEGT.

J is TRBJ2-2 and V is TRBV7-2; tentative D call: TRBD2 (5 bases). CDR3 length: 16 amino acids. Trimming removed 1 base from V and 1 base from J, with 10 bases in between. The germline gives CDR1 SGHTA, CDR2 FQGNSA. The CDR3 DNA follows: TGTGCCAGCAGCTTAGAGTACGGACTGAACACCGGGGAGCTGTTTTTT. Amino acid sequence: CASSLEYGLNTGELFF.

The gene calls are TRBV29-1 and TRBJ2-7; maybe TRBD2 (5 bases). There are 17 residues in the CDR3. V shed 4 bases and J shed 1 base, with 23 bases lying between them. Germline lookup yields CDR1 SQVTM and CDR2 ANQGSEA. The CDR3 DNA sequence: TGCAGCGTTGTCCTCACGGCGACAACGAGGGTTTCCTACGAGCAGTACTTC. Translation: CSVVLTATTRVSYEQYF.

The gene calls are TRBV7-2 and TRBJ2-2; D is unresolved. Trimming cost V 5 bases and J 4 bases, with 17 bases left between them. The CDR3 extends over 16 amino acids. Per germline, CDR1 SGHTA and CDR2 FQGNSA. The CDR3 reads CASSPPSPRSTGELFF. CDR3 DNA: TGTGCCAGCAGCCCGCCAAGCCCCAGGAGCACCGGGGAGCTGTTTTTT.

The CDR3 nucleotides read TGTGCCAGCACGAACTACGAGCAGTACGTC. Its protein is CASTNYEQYV. V usage is TRBV6-4 and J usage is TRBJ2-7; unclear D gene. This CDR3 is built from 10 residues. The germline V gene has CDR1 MRHNA and CDR2 SNTAGT. V lost 7 bases and J 3 bases, leaving 4 bases between the germline ends.

As regards this clonotype: No conserved phenylalanine or tryptophan is present at the end of the CDR3, so a read error is the likely explanation. The CDR3 region has the DNA TGTGCCAGCAGCTTTACAGGGACCGAGAACTATGGCTACACCTTA. Protein sequence: CASSFTGTENYGYTL. The chain combines TRBV7-2 with TRBJ1-2; possible D gene TRBD1, 6 bases. V was trimmed by 3 bases and J by 2 bases, leaving 13 bases between them. Germline V gene data show CDR1 as SGHTA and CDR2 as FQGNSA. CDR3 length: 15 amino acids.

The chain uses TRBV10-3 and TRBJ2-1; the match to TRBD2 covers 10 bases. CDR3 size: 15 residues. CDR1 and CDR2 from the germline V gene are ENHRY and SYGVKD. J was trimmed by 6 bases and V by 3 bases; bases with no gene match: 5. The CDR3 DNA is TGTGCCATCAGTGATATGCTAGCGGGGGTCAATGAGCAGTTCTTC. It translates to CAISDMLAGVNEQFF.

The chain combines TRBV7-8 with TRBJ1-5; D possibly corresponds to TRBD1 (5 bases). The germline V gene has CDR1 SGHVS and CDR2 FQNEAQ. This CDR3 is built from 15 residues. V gave up 1 base and J gave up 4 bases, with 11 bases separating them. The CDR3 sequence is CASSLGGRANQPQHF. The DNA for the CDR3 is TGTGCCAGCAGCTTAGGGGGCAGGGCTAATCAGCCCCAGCATTTT.

This rearrangement joins TRBV20-1 to TRBJ2-1; 10 bases map to TRBD2. Germline CDR1 is DFQATT and CDR2 is SNEGSKA (reference sequence). The CDR3 is 14 residues long. V trimming: 3 bases; J trimming: 8 bases; junction bases outside the gene matches: 7. The chain's CDR3 is CSASPSGRADEQFF. The DNA for the CDR3 is TGCAGTGCTAGTCCCAGCGGGAGGGCGGATGAGCAGTTCTTC.

V gene TRBV28 combines with J gene TRBJ2-5; 11 bases agree with TRBD2. The CDR3 is 18 residues long. V lost 7 bases, J lost 2 bases, and 15 bases stayed unmatched. The germline V gene has CDR1 MDHEN and CDR2 SYDVKM. CDR3 loop: CASTPGASGRTAQETQYF. CDR3 bases: TGTGCCAGCACCCCCGGCGCTAGCGGGAGGACGGCGCAAGAGACCCAGTACTTC.

CDR3 residues: CSARDMTFLEAFF. The CDR3, as DNA: TGCAGTGCTAGAGATATGACTTTCCTTGAAGCTTTCTTT. The V gene is TRBV20-1, the J gene TRBJ1-1; the D is unclear. Germline V gene data show CDR1 as DFQATT and CDR2 as SNEGSKA (reference sequence). Trimming pared 0 bases from V and 7 bases from J, leaving 12 bases between. The CDR3 is 13 residues long.

This chain joins TRBV7-2 and TRBJ2-5; D ambiguous. The CDR3 covers 13 residues. Trimming removed 1 base from V and 6 bases from J, with 9 bases in between. The germline CDR1 and CDR2 sequences are SGHTA and FQGNSA. The CDR3 is CASSLGTVQTQYF. DNA for the CDR3: TGTGCCAGCAGCTTAGGGACGGTCCAGACCCAGTACTTC.

A note on this clonotype: One junction end disagrees with the germline gene, perhaps due to a read error. The rearrangement joins TRBV20-1 to TRBJ2-3, with TRBD2 matching over 10 bases. CDR1 DFQATT and CDR2 SNEGSKA come from the germline V gene (reference sequence). This CDR3 is built from 16 residues. This CDR3 reads CRARGGLAASTDTQYF. CDR3 nucleotide sequence: TGCAGGGCTAGAGGAGGACTAGCGGCTAGCACAGATACGCAGTATTTT.

A few counts support this clonotype. The J gene is TRBJ1-1, the V gene TRBV27, with D maybe TRBD1 (6 bases). The CDR3 has 16 residues. V was pared by 2 bases and J by 5 bases, with 18 bases between. The germline CDR1 and CDR2 sequences are MNHEY and SMNVEV (reference sequence). The CDR3: CASSLAVGTRGTEAFF. CDR3 DNA sequence: TGTGCCAGCAGTTTAGCCGTGGGCACGAGGGGGACTGAAGCTTTCTTT.

This clonotype was counted between two and nine times. This chain connects TRBV14 to TRBJ1-6; no reliable D call. CDR1 and CDR2 from the germline V gene are SGHDN and FVKESK. This CDR3 has 14 amino acids. V lost 1 base to trimming and J lost 8 bases, with 9 bases between them. CDR3 DNA sequence: TGTGCCAGCAGCCAAGGTGGGGTTTATTCACCCCTCCACTTT. Protein: CASSQGGVYSPLHF. The variable domain in full, with the rest retrieved from reference TRBV14 and TRBJ1-6, is EAGVTQFPSHSVIEKGQTVTLRCDPISGHDNLYWYRRVMGKEIKFLLHFVKESKQDESGMPNNRFLAERTGGTYSTLKVQPAELEDSGVYFCASSQGGVYSPLHFGNGTRLTVT.

The chain couples TRBV6-2 or TRBV6-3 to TRBJ2-3; D ambiguous. V was clipped by 5 bases and J by 0 bases, with 12 bases between them. Germline assignment: CDR1 MNHEY and CDR2 SVGEGT. The CDR3 is 15 residues long. The DNA of the CDR3 is TGTGCCAGCAGTGGAAGGAGTCGGAGCACAGATACGCAGTATTTT. Translation: CASSGRSRSTDTQYF.

This clonotype was seen only a few times. V is TRBV6-2 or TRBV6-3 and J is TRBJ2-7; 8 bases match TRBD1. The V segment lost 6 bases and the J segment 3 bases; nucleotides outside the gene matches: 10. This CDR3 contains 15 residues. CDR1 MNHEY and CDR2 SVGEGT come from the germline V gene. CDR3 amino acids: CASSNHGTGVYEQYF. The CDR3 nucleotides are TGTGCCAGCAGCAACCACGGGACAGGAGTCTACGAGCAGTACTTC.

This clonotype came up a few times. The gene calls are TRBV20-1 and TRBJ1-2; TRBD1 matches at 7 bases. Germline-derived CDR1 and CDR2 are DFQATT and SNEGSKA (reference sequence). The CDR3 extends over 15 amino acids. V trimming: 2 bases; J trimming: 0 bases; junction bases outside the gene matches: 6. In nucleotides, the CDR3 is TGCAGTGCTAGATCGTGGACAGGTGCTAACTATGGCTACACCTTC. Its translation is CSARSWTGANYGYTF.

This chain connects TRBV7-8 to TRBJ1-3; D gene unclear. Trimming took 1 base from V and 0 from J, leaving 4 bases between them. In germline, CDR1 is SGHVS, CDR2 FQNEAQ. The CDR3 is 14 amino acids. The chain's CDR3 is CASSLDLSGNTIYF. CDR3 sequence (DNA): TGTGCCAGCAGCTTAGACCTCTCTGGAAACACCATATATTTT.

This clonotype occurred many times. This chain links TRBV6-1 with TRBJ1-6; 7 bases are shared with TRBD1. The CDR3 totals 17 residues. Germline CDR1 MNHNS, CDR2 SASEGT. V dropped 6 bases and J dropped 7; count of bases not matched to a gene: 15. The DNA for the CDR3 is TGTGCCAGCAGCTTCCGCCCTATTACAGGGGTCAATTCACCCCTCCACTTT. Protein: CASSFRPITGVNSPLHF.

This clonotype occurred a few times. The CDR3 protein is CAISESGREGNQPQHF. In DNA, the CDR3 is TGTGCCATCAGTGAGTCCGGCAGGGAAGGCAATCAGCCCCAGCATTTT. This chain links TRBV10-3 with TRBJ1-5, with a weak D call TRBD1 (5 bases). The ends were cut back, 0 bases at V and 2 bases at J, with 11 bases in the middle. This CDR3 contains 16 residues. Germline values: CDR1 ENHRY, CDR2 SYGVKD.

The V gene is TRBV20-1, the J gene TRBJ1-2; maybe TRBD1 (5 bases). CDR1 DFQATT and CDR2 SNEGSKA come from the germline V gene (reference sequence). V was pared by 6 bases and J by 5 bases, with 16 bases between. The CDR3 has 13 amino acids. CDR3 DNA: TGCAGTGCCGCCAGGGACTCTTCTTATGGCTACACCTTC. It codes for CSAARDSSYGYTF.

Worth noting for this clonotype: This could be a read error, since a much larger clone is one nucleotide away. V gene TRBV7-2 combines with J gene TRBJ2-3; D uncertain. The CDR3 extends over 13 amino acids. Germline assignment: CDR1 SGHTA and CDR2 FQGNSA. In nucleotides, the CDR3 is TGTGCCAGCAGCCCTAACAGACGAGATGCGCAGTATTTT. Translation gives CASSPNRRDAQYF.

The chain has TRBV4-3 and TRBJ2-1; D not resolved. Germline assignment: CDR1 LGHNA and CDR2 YSLEER. The CDR3 has 16 amino acids. The V end was cut by 2 bases, the J end by 0 bases, with 11 bases between. In nucleotides, the CDR3 is TGCGCCAGCAGCCAAAAATTGGAAAGCTCCTACAATGAGCAGTTCTTC. This translates into CASSQKLESSYNEQFF.

The chain combines TRBV12-5 with TRBJ2-7; D gene uncertain. In germline, CDR1 is LGHNT, CDR2 FRNRAP. V dropped 6 bases and J dropped 6 bases, with 21 bases sitting between them. This CDR3 spans 15 amino acids. The CDR3 region is CASGSPGPVRLEQYV. The CDR3 DNA reads as TGTGCTAGTGGCTCTCCCGGGCCTGTTCGGCTCGAGCAGTACGTC.